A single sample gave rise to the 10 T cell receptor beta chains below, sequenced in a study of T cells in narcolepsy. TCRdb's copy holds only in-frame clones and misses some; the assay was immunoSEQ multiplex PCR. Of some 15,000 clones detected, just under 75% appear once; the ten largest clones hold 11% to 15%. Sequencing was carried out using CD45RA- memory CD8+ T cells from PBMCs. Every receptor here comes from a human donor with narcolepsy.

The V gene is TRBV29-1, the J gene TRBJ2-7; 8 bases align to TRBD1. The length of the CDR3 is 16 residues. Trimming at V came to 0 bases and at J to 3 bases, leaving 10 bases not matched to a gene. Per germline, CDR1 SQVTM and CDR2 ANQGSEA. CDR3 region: CSVEDFGQGQNYEQYF. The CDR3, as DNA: TGCAGCGTTGAAGACTTCGGACAGGGCCAAAACTACGAGCAGTACTTC.

The CDR3 loop is CASSQGQGGGYTF. CDR3 bases: TGTGCCAGCAGCCAGGGACAGGGGGGTGGCTACACCTTC. The rearrangement links TRBV6-6 to TRBJ1-2, with TRBD1 identical over 11 bases. The germline V gene has CDR1 MNHNY and CDR2 SVGAGI (reference sequence). This CDR3 contains 13 residues. The V gene end was trimmed by 6 bases and the J gene end by 7 bases; junction bases not matched to a gene: 4.

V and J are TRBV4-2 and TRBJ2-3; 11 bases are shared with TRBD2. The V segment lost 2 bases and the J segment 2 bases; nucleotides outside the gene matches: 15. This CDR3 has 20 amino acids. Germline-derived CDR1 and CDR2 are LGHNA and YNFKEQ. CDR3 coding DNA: TGTGCCAGCAGCCAATTTGTCATGCGGACTAGCGGGCCGAACACAGATACGCAGTATTTT. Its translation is CASSQFVMRTSGPNTDTQYF.

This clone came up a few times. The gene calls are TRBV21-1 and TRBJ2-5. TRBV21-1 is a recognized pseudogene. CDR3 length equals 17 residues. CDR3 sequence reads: CASSKHKGSGQQETQYF. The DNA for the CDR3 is TGTGCCAGCAGCAAACACAAGGGGTCGGGGCAACAAGAGACCCAGTACTTC.

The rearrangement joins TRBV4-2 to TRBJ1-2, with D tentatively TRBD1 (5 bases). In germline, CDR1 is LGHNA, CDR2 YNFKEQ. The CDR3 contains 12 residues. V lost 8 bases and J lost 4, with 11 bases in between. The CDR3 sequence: CASHAGTYGYTF. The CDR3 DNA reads TGTGCCAGCCATGCAGGGACCTATGGCTACACCTTC.

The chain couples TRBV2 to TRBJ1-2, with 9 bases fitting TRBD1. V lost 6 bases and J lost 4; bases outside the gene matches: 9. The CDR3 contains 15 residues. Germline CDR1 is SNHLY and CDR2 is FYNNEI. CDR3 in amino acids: CASSHPGQGAYGYTF. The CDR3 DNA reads TGTGCCAGCAGCCACCCGGGACAGGGTGCCTATGGCTACACCTTC.

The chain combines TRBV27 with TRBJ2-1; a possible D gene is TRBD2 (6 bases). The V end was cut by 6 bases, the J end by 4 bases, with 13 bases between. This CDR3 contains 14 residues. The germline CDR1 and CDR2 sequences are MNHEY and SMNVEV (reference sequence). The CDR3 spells CASSPGTEYNEQFF. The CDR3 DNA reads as TGTGCCAGCAGCCCCGGGACTGAATACAATGAGCAGTTCTTC.

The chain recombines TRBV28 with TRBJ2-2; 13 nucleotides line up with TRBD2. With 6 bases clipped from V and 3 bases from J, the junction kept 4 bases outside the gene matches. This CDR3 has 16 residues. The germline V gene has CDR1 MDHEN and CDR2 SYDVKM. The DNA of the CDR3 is TGTGCCAGCAGGCCACTAGCGGGAGGGGACACCGGGGAGCTGTTTTTT. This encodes CASRPLAGGDTGELFF.

The CDR3 bases are TGTGCCAGCCCGCCCTTCCGGGAGCAGACTAACTATGGCTACACCTTC. Translating it yields CASPPFREQTNYGYTF. This sequence joins TRBV2 and TRBJ1-2, with D unclear. CDR1 SNHLY and CDR2 FYNNEI come from the germline V gene. V was trimmed by 8 bases and J by 0 bases, leaving 19 bases between them. The CDR3 loop spans 16 amino acids.

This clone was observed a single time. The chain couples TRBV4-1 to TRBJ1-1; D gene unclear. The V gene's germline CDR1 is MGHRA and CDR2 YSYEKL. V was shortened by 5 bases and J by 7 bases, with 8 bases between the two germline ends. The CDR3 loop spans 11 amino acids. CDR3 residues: CASSGGDEAFF. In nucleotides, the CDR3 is TGCGCCAGCAGCGGTGGAGATGAAGCTTTCTTT.